This T cell receptor (beta chain) is drawn from a study of T cells in Graves' hyperthyroidism and ophthalmopathy. Study-wide results and caveats: Blood also showed most of the thyroid clonotypes that were expanded above 0.001.

Hyperthyroidism had been newly diagnosed in patients aged 18 to 65, and its duration was under 2 months. Patients were excluded because of uncontrolled infection, other autoimmune disease, pregnancy or lactation. The authors obtained PBMCs from 10 ml of fresh peripheral blood. The CDR3 has 15 residues. Germline V gives CDR1 DFQATT, CDR2 SNEGSKA (reference sequence). V lost 0 bases to trimming and J lost 2 bases; unmatched junction nucleotides: 5. For this clonotype: Its specificity is unknown.

RNA transcripts were the template for amplifying TCR beta CDR3 regions. The primer set for the first-round RT-PCR of the TCR CDR3 was HTBI. A single record per CDR3 protein comes from TCRdb applying MiXCR to the multiplex PCR reads. Among approximately 720,000 distinct CDR3 sequences listed, 18% were seen once. The V and J genes are TRBV20-1 and TRBJ2-3, with 7 positions matching TRBD1. The TCR was taken from a woman aged 45-65 years with Graves' hyperthyroidism that later progressed to Graves' ophthalmopathy. Specimen: blood. Here the CDR3 reads CSARDRGGYTDTQYF. The CDR3 DNA sequence: TGCAGTGCTAGAGATCGAGGGGGCTACACAGATACGCAGTATTTT.